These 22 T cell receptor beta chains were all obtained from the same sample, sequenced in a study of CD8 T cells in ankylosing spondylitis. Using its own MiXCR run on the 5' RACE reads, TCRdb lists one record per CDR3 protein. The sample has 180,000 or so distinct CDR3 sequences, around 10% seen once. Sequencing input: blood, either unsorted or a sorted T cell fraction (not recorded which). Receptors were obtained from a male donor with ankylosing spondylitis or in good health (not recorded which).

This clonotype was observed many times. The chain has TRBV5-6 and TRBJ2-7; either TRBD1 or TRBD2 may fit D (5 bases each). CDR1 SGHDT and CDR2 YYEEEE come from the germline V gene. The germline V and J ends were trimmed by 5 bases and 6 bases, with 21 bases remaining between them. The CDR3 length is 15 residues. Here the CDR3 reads CASSGATGTPSEQYF. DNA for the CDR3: TGTGCCAGCAGTGGAGCTACGGGGACCCCAAGCGAGCAGTACTTC.

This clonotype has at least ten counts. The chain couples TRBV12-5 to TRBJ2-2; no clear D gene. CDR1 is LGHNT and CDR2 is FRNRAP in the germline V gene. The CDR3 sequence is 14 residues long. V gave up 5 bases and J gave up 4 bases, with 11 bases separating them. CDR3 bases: TGTGCTAGTGGTACCAGCCAGGTCACCGGGGAGCTGTTTTTT. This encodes CASGTSQVTGELFF.

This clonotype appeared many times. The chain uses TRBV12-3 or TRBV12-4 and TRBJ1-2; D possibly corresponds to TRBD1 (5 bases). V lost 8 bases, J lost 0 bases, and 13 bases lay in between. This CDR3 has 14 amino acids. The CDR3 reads CASGIWGTNYGYTF. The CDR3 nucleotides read TGTGCCAGCGGAATATGGGGGACTAACTATGGCTACACCTTC.

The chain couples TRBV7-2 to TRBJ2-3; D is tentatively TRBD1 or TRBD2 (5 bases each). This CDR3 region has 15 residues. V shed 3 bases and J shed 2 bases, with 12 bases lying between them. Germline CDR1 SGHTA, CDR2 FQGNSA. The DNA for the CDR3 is TGTGCCAGCAGCTTGGGGACGGCCAACACAGATACGCAGTATTTT. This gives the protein CASSLGTANTDTQYF. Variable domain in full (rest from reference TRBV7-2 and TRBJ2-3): GAGVSQSPSNKVTEKGKDVELRCDPISGHTALYWYRQSLGQGLEFLIYFQGNSAPDKSGLPSDRFSAERTGGSVSTLTIQRTQQEDSAVYLCASSLGTANTDTQYFGPGTRLTVL.

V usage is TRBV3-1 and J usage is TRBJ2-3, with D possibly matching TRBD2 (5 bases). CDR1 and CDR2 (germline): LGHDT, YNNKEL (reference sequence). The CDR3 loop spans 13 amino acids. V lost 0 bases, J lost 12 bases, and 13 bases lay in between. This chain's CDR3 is CASSQDLPSPQYF. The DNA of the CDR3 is TGTGCCAGCAGCCAAGATCTCCCTAGCCCCCAGTATTTT.

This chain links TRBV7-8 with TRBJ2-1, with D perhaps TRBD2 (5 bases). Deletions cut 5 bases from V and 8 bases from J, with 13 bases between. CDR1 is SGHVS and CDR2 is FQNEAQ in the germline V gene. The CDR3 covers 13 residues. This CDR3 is CASSPMGAYEQFF. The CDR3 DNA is TGTGCCAGCAGCCCGATGGGAGCCTATGAGCAGTTCTTC.

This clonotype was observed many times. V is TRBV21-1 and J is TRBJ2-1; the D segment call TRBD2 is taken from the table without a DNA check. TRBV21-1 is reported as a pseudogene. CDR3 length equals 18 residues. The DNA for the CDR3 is TGTGCCAGCAGCGCTGAAAAAGGACCAACAGCCCGCACCAATGAGCAGTTCTTC. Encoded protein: CASSAEKGPTARTNEQFF.

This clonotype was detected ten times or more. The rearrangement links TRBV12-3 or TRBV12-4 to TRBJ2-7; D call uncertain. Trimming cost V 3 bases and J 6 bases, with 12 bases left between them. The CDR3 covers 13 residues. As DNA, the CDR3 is TGTGCCAGCAGTTTTCAAGGGAAGACCGAGCAGTACTTC. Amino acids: CASSFQGKTEQYF.

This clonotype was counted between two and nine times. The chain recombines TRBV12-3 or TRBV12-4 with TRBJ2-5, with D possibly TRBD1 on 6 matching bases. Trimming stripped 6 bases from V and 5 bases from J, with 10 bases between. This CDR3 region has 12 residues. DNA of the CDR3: TGTGCCAGCAGCTACAGGGTGGAGACCCAGTACTTC. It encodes CASSYRVETQYF.

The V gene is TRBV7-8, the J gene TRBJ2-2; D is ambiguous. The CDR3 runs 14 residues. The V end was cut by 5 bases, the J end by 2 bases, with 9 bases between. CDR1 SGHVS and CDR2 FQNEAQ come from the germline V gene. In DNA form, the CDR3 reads TGTGCCAGCAGCGCCCCGGTAAACACCGGGGAGCTGTTTTTT. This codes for CASSAPVNTGELFF.

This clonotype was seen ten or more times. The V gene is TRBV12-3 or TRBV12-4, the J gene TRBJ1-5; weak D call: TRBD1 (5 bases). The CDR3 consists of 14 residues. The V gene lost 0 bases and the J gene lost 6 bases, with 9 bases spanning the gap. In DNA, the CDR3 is TGTGCCAGCAGTTTAGCAGGGGACGGTCAGCCCCAGCATTTT. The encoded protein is CASSLAGDGQPQHF.

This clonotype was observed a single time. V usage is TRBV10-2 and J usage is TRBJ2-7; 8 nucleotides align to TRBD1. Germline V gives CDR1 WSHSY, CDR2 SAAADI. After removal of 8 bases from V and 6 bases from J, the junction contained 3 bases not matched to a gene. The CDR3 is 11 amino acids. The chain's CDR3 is CASGRGLEQYF. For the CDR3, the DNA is TGCGCCAGCGGCAGGGGGCTCGAGCAGTACTTC.

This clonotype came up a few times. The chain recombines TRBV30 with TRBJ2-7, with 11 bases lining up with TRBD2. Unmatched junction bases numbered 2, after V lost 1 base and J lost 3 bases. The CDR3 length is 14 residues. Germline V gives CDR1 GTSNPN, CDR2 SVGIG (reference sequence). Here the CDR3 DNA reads TGTGCCTGGAGTGGGGGGACTAGCGGCTACGAGCAGTACTTC. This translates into CAWSGGTSGYEQYF.

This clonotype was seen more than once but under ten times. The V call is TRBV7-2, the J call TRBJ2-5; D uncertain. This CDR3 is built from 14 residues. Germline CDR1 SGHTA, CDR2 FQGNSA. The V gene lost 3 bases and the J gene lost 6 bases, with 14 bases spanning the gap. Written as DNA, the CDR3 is TGTGCCAGCAGCTTGGCATATAGTGAGAAGACCCAGTACTTC. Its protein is CASSLAYSEKTQYF.

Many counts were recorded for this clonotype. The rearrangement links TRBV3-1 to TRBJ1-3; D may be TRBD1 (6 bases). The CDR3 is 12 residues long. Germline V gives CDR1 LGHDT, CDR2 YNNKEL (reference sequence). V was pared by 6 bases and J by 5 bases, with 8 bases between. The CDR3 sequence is CASRDRRNTIYF. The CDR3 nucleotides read TGTGCCAGCAGGGACAGAAGAAACACCATATATTTT.

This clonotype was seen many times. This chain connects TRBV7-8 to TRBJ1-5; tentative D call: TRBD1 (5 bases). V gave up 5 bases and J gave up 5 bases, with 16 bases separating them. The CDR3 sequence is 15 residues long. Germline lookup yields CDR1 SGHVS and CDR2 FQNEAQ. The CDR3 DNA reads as TGTGCCAGCAGCATGACACGGGGGAGGGATCAGCCCCAGCATTTT. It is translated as CASSMTRGRDQPQHF.

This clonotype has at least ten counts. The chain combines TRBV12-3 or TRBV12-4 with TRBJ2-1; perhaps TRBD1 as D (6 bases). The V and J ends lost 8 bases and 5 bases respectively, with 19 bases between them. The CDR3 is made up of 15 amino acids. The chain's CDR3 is CASCRDGAGDNEQFF. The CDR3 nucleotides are TGTGCCAGCTGCCGGGACGGGGCAGGGGACAATGAGCAGTTCTTC.

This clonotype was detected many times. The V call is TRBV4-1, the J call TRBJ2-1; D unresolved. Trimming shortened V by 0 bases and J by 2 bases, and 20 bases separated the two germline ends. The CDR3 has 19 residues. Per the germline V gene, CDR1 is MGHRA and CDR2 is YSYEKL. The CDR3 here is CASSQEGDDAYVPYNEQFF. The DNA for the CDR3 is TGCGCCAGCAGCCAAGAGGGTGATGACGCGTATGTGCCCTACAATGAGCAGTTCTTC.

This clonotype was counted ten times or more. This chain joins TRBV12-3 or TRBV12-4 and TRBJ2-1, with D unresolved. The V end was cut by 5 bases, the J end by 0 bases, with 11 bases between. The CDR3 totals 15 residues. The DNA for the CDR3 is TGTGCCAGCAGTCGATCAATAAGCTCCTACAATGAGCAGTTCTTC. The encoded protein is CASSRSISSYNEQFF.

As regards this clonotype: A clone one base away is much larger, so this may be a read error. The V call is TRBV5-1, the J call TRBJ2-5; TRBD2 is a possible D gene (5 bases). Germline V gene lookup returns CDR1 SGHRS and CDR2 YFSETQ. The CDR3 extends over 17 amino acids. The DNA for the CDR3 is TGCGCCAGCAGCTTCGGGGTTTTGGGGTCGTCCCAAGAGAGCCAGTACTTC. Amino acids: CASSFGVLGSSQESQYF.

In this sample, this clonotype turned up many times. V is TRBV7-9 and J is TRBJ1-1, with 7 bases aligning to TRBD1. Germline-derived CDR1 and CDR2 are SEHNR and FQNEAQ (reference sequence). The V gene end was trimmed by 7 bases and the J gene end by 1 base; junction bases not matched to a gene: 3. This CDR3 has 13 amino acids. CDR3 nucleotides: TGTGCCAGCACCGAGGGGGCGAACACTGAAGCTTTCTTT. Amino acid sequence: CASTEGANTEAFF.

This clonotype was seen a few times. The CDR3 protein is CASSQDTQLREQYF. The CDR3 DNA reads as TGTGCCAGCAGCCAAGATACCCAGCTTCGCGAGCAGTACTTC. V gene TRBV4-2 combines with J gene TRBJ2-7; no firm D call. CDR3 length: 14 residues. Trimming cost V 0 bases and J 6 bases, with 12 bases left between them. The germline gives CDR1 LGHNA, CDR2 YNFKEQ.